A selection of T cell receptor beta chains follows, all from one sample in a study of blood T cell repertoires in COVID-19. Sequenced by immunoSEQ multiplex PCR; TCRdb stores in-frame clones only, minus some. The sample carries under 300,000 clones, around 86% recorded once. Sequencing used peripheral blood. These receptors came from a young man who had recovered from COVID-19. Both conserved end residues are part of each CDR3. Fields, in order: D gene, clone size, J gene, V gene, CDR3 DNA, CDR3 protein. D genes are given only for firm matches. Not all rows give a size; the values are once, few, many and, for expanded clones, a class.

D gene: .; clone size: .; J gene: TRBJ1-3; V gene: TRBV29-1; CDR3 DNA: TGCAGCGTTGAGAAGACAGGAGCTGGAAACACCATATATTTT; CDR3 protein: CSVEKTGAGNTIYF
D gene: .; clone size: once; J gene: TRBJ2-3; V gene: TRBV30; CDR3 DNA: TGTGCCTGGAGTGTATACGGGGGGCGGACAGATACGCAGTATTTT; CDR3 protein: CAWSVYGGRTDTQYF
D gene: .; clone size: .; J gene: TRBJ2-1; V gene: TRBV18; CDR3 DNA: TGTGCCAGCTCCGAGAACAGGGACGACAATGAGCAGTTCTTC; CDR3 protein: CASSENRDDNEQFF
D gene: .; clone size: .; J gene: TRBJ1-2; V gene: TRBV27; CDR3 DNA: TGTGCCAGCAGTCAAGGACAGCCTTCCTATGGCTACACCTTC; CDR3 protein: CASSQGQPSYGYTF
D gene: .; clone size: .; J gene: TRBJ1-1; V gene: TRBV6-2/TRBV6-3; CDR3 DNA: TGTGCCAGCATCCCCCAGGGACACCCCAACACTGAAGCTTTCTTT; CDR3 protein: CASIPQGHPNTEAFF
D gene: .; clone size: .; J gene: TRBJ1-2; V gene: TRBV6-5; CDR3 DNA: TGTGCCAGCAGTTATGATGGGGAGGAAGCTGGCTACACCTTC; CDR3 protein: CASSYDGEEAGYTF
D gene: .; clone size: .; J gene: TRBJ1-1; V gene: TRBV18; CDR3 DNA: TGTGCCAGCTCACCTGGGCAGGCTGAAGCTTTCTTT; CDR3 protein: CASSPGQAEAFF
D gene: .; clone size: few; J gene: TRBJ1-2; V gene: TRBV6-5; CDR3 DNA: TGTGCCAGCAGTCTACAGAGTAACTATGGCTACACCTTC; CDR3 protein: CASSLQSNYGYTF
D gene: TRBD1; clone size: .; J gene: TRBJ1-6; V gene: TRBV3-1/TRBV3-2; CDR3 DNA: TGTGCCAGCAGCCAAGATGGACAGGGAGGGAAATCACCCCTCCACTTT; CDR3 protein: CASSQDGQGGKSPLHF
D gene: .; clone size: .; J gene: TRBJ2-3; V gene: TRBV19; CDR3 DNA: TGTGCCAGTAGTAAGCCCAGAGGAAGAGATACGCAGTATTTT; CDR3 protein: CASSKPRGRDTQYF
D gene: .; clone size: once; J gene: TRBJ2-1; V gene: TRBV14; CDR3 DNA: TGTGCCAGCAGCCGACTTCTAGGTAGCGGCCCGGACCATGAGCAGTTCTTC; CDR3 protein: CASSRLLGSGPDHEQFF
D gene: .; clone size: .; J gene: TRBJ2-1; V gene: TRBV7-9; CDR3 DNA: TGTGCCAGCAGCCGGGTGGGTGAGCAGTTCTTC; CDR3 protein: CASSRVGEQFF
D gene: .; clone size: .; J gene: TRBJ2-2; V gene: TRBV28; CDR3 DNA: TGTGCCAGCAGGGGGCCCATAAGGGTCACCGGGGAGCTGTTTTTT; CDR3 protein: CASRGPIRVTGELFF
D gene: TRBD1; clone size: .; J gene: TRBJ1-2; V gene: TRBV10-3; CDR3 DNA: TGTGCCATCAGTGAACAGGGGGCGGGAGCTAACTATGGCTACACCTTC; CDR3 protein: CAISEQGAGANYGYTF
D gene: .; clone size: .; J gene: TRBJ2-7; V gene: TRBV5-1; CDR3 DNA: TGCGCCAGCAGCTTGAACAGGGCTACCTACGAGCAGTACTTC; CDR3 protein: CASSLNRATYEQYF
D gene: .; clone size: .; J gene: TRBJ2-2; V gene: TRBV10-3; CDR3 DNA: TGTGCCATCAGTGCAGGTACCTATAACACCGGGGAGCTGTTTTTT; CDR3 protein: CAISAGTYNTGELFF
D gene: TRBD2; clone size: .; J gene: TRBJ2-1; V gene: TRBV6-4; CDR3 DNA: TGTGCCAGCAGTGACTCCAGCGGGGGGGCGAATGAGCAGTTCTTC; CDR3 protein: CASSDSSGGANEQFF
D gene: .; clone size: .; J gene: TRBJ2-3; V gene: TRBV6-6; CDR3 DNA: TGTGCCAGCAGTTACTCGCCAGGCACAGATACGCAGTATTTT; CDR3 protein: CASSYSPGTDTQYF
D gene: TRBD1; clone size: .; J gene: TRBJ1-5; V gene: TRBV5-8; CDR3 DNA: TGTGCCAGCAGCTACTTTGGGACAGCATTTAGCAATCAGCCCCAGCATTTT; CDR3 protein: CASSYFGTAFSNQPQHF
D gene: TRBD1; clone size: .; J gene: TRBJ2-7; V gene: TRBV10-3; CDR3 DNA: TGTGCCATCAGATACACCGGGACAGGGACCTACGAGCAGTACTTC; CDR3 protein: CAIRYTGTGTYEQYF
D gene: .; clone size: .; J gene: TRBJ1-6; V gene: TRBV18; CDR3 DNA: TGTGCCAGCTCACAACTGGCTACAACAGGGAGCTCCTATAATTCACCCCTCCACTTT; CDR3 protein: CASSQLATTGSSYNSPLHF
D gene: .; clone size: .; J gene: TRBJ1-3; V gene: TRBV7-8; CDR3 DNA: TGTGCCAGCAGCTTGGGAAGGGGCGCTTCGACCATATATTTT; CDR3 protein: CASSLGRGASTIYF
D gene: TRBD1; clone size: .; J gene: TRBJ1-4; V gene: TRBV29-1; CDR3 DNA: TGCAGCGCCCTGGACAGGGTTGCTAATGAAAAACTGTTTTTT; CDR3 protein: CSALDRVANEKLFF
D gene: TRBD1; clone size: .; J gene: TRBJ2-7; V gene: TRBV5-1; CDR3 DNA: TGCGCCAGCAGCTTATCCGGGACAGGGGCCTACGAGCAGTACTTC; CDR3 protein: CASSLSGTGAYEQYF
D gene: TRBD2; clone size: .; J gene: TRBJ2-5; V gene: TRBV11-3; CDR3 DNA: TGTGCCAGCAGCTTAGGTGTGGGGGGGGAGCAAGAGACCCAGTACTTC; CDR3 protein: CASSLGVGGEQETQYF
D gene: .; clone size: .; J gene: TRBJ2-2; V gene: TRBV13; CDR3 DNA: TGTGCCAGCAGCTTAAGGGGGTCGGTTGGACCGTCCGGGGAGCTGTTTTTT; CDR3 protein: CASSLRGSVGPSGELFF
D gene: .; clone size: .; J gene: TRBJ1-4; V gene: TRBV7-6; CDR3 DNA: TGTGCCAGCAGCTTAGTTCTAGACCCCGCAACTAATGAAAAACTGTTTTTT; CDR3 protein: CASSLVLDPATNEKLFF
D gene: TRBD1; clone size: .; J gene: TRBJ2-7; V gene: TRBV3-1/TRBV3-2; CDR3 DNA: TGTGCCAGCAGCCAAGATACGGGACAGGGGGTCTACGAGCAGTACTTC; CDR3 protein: CASSQDTGQGVYEQYF
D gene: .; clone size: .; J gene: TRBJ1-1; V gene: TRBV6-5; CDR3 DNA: TGTGCCAGCAGTTTTTTGAGGGAATTCGCTGAAGCTTTCTTT; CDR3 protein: CASSFLREFAEAFF
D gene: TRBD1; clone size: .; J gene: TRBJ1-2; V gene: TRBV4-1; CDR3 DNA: TGCGCCAGCAGCCGAGAGGGGACAGGCCTCCACTATGGCTACACCTTC; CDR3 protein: CASSREGTGLHYGYTF
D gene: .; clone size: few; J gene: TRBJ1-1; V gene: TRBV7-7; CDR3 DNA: TGTGCCAGCAGCTTAGAACGGTGGACTGAAGCTTTCTTT; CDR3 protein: CASSLERWTEAFF
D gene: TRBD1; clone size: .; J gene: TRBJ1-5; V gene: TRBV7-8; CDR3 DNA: TGTGCCAGCAGCTTGTTGGCCGGGACAGGGAACCAGCCCCAGCATTTT; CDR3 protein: CASSLLAGTGNQPQHF
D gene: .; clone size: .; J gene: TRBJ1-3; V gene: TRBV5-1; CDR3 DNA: TGCGCCAGCAGCTTGGCCGGTTCGGGTTTCTCTGGAAACACCATATATTTT; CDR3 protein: CASSLAGSGFSGNTIYF
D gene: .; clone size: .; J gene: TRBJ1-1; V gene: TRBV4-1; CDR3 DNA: TGCGCCAGCAGCCAAGCCTGGCCAGTTGTGAACACTGAAGCTTTCTTT; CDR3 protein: CASSQAWPVVNTEAFF
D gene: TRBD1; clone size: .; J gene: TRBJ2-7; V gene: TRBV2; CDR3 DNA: TGTGCCAGCATCTTCTCCGGGACAGGGCACGAGCAGTACTTC; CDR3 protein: CASIFSGTGHEQYF
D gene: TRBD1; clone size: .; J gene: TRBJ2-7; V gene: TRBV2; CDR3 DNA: TGTGCCAGCAGGGGGACAGTTCGACCCGGGGCCTACGAGCAGTACTTC; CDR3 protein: CASRGTVRPGAYEQYF
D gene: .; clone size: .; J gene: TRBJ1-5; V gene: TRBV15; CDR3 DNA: TGTGCCACCAGCGGTTTCGTCGGGAAGAATCAGCCCCAGCATTTT; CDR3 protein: CATSGFVGKNQPQHF
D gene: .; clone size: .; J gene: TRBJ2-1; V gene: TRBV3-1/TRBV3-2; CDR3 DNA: TGTGCCAGCAGCCAAGATGAGGGAAGTTACAATGAGCAGTTCTTC; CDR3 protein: CASSQDEGSYNEQFF
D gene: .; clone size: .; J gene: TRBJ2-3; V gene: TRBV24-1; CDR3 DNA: TGTGCCACCAGTGATGGGGGCCTAACCTCTAGCACAGATACGCAGTATTTT; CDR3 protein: CATSDGGLTSSTDTQYF
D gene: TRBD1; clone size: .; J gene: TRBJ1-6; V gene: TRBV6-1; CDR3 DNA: TGTGCCAGCAGTGAACAGGGGGGAGATTCACCCCTCCACTTT; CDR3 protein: CASSEQGGDSPLHF
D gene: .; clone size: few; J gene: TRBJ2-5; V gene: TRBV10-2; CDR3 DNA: TGCGCCGTAGGGGCAGGTCGGGAGACCCAGTACTTC; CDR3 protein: CAVGAGRETQYF
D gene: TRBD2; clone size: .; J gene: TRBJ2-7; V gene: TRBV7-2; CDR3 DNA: TGTGCCAGCAGCCCACTAGCGTACGACTGGGGCGAGCAGTACTTC; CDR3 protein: CASSPLAYDWGEQYF
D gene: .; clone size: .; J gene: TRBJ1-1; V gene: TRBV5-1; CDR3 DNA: TGCGCCAGCAGCCTTCAGCCAGGGGTCATGAACACTGAAGCTTTCTTT; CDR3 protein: CASSLQPGVMNTEAFF
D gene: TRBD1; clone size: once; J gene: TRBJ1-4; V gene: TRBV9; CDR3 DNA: TGTGCCAGCAGCGGCGACAGGGGCCGGAGGGCTAATGAAAAACTGTTTTTT; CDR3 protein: CASSGDRGRRANEKLFF
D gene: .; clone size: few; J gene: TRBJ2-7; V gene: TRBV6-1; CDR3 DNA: TGTGCCAGCAGTGAATATTCCTACGAGCAGTACTTC; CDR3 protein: CASSEYSYEQYF
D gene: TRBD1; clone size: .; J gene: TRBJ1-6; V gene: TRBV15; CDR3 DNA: TGTGCCACCACCGAGGGGGCGGGTTCACCCCTCCACTTT; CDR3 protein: CATTEGAGSPLHF
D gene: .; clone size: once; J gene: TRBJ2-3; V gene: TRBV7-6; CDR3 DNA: TGTGCCAGCAGCTTAGCCTGGATAGAGGGCACAGATACGCAGTATTTT; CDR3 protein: CASSLAWIEGTDTQYF
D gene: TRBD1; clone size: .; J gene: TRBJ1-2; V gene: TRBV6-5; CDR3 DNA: TGTGCCAGCAGGGGGACGGGACAGGGGTTCGATGGCTACACCTTC; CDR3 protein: CASRGTGQGFDGYTF
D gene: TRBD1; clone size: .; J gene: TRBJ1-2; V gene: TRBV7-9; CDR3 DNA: TGTGCCAGCAGCTTCGACAGGGGAAGGTATGGCTACACCTTC; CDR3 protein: CASSFDRGRYGYTF
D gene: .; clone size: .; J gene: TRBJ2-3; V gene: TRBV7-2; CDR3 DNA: TGTGCCAGCAGCTCCGGACCCGGAGGGGATACGCAGTATTTT; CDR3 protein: CASSSGPGGDTQYF
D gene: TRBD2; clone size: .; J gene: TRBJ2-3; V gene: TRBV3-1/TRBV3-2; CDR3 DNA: TGTGCCAGCAGCCAAGATGTAGCGGGGGGGCCTACAGATACGCAGTATTTT; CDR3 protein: CASSQDVAGGPTDTQYF
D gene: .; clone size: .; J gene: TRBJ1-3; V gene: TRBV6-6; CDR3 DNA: TGTGCCAGCAGTTACTCCTTGAGGGGAAACACCATATATTTT; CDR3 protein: CASSYSLRGNTIYF
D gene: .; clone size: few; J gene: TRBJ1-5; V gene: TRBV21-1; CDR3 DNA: TGTGCCAGCAGCAAACCCAATCCTAAGCAAGGGGTGAGTCAGCCCCAGCATTTT; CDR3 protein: CASSKPNPKQGVSQPQHF
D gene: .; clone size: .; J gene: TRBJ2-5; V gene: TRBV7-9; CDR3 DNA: TGTGCCAGCAGCTTACTGGCAGGGGCCCGTCGGGAGACCCAGTACTTC; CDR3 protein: CASSLLAGARRETQYF
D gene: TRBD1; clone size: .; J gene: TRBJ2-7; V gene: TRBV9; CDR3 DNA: TGTGCCAGCAGCGCAGGGACAGGGGGCTACGAGCAGTACTTC; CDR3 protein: CASSAGTGGYEQYF
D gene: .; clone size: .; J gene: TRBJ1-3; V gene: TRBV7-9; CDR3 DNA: TGTGCCAGCAGCCCTGGGAGGGGTACCCTCTCTGGAAACACCATATATTTT; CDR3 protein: CASSPGRGTLSGNTIYF
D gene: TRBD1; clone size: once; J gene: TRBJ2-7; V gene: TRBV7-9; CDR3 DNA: TGTGCCAGCAGCGACAGGGCCCCTAGCGAGCAGTACTTC; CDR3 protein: CASSDRAPSEQYF
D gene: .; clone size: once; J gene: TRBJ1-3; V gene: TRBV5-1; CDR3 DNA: TGCGCCAGCAGCTTGGACAGCTCTGGAAACACCATATATTTT; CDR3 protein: CASSLDSSGNTIYF